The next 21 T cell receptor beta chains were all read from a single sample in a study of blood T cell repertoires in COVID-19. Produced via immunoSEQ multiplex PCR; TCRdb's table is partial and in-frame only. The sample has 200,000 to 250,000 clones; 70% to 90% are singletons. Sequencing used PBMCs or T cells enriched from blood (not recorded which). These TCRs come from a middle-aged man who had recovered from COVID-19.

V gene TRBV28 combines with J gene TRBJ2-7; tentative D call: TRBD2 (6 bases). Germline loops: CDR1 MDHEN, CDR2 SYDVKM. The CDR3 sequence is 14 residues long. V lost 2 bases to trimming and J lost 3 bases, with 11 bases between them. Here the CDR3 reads CASSLGGARYEQYF. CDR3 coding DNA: TGTGCCAGCAGTTTAGGAGGGGCGCGCTACGAGCAGTACTTC.

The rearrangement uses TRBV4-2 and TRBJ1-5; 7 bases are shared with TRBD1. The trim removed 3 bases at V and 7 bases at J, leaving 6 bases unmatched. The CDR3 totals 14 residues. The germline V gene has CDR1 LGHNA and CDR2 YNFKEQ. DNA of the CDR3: TGTGCCAGCAGCCAGGCTTTAGGGGGCCAGCCCCAGCATTTT. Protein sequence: CASSQALGGQPQHF.

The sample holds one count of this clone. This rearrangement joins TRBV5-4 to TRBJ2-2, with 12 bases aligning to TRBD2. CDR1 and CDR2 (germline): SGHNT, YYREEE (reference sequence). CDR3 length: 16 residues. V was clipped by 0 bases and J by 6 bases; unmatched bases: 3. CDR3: CASSLASGGASGELFF. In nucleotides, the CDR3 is TGTGCCAGCAGCTTGGCTAGCGGGGGGGCATCCGGGGAGCTGTTTTTT.

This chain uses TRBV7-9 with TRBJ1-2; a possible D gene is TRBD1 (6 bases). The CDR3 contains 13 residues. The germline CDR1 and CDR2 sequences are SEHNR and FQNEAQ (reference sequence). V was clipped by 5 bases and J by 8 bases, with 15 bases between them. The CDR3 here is CASSHRTALGYTF. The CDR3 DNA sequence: TGTGCCAGCAGCCACCGGACAGCCCTGGGCTACACCTTC.

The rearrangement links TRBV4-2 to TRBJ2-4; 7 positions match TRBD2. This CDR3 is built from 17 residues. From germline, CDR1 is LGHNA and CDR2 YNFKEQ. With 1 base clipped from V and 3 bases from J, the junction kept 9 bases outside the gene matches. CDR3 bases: TGTGCCAGCAGCCAAGTTGGGGCCGCGGGGGACAAAAACATTCAGTACTTC. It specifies CASSQVGAAGDKNIQYF.

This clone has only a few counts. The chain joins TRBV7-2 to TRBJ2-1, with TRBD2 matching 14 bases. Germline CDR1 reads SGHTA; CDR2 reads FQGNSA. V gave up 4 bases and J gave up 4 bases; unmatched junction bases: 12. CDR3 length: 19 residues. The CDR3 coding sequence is TGTGCCAGCAGCTCGATAATAGGGACTAGCGGGAGAGGGTACAATGAGCAGTTCTTC. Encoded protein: CASSSIIGTSGRGYNEQFF.

The CDR3 DNA follows: TGTGCCAGCAGCCCCCCTAGGGGGCGAGGAAACACCATATATTTT. Translated, it gives CASSPPRGRGNTIYF. V and J are TRBV11-2 and TRBJ1-3, with 7 bases aligning to TRBD1. Trimming at V came to 5 bases and at J to 4 bases, leaving 8 bases not matched to a gene. This CDR3 comprises 15 residues. The germline gives CDR1 SGHAT, CDR2 FQNNGV.

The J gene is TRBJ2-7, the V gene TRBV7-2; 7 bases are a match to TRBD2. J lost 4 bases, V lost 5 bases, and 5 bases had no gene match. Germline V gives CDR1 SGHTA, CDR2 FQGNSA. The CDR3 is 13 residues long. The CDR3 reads CASSGAGRYEQYF. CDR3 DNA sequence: TGTGCCAGCAGCGGGGCCGGGAGGTACGAGCAGTACTTC.

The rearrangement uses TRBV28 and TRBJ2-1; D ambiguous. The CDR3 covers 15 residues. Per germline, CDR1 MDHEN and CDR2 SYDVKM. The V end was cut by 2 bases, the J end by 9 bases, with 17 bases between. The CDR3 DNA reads TGTGCCAGCAGTTTAGGCGAAGCAGGAAGGCGTGAGCAGTTCTTC. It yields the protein CASSLGEAGRREQFF.

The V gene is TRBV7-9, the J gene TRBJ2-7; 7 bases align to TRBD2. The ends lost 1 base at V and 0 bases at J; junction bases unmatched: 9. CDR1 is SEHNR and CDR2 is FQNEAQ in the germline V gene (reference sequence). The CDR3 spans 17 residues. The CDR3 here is CASSLDFGGSSSYEQYF. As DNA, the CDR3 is TGTGCCAGCAGCTTAGATTTTGGCGGGAGTAGCTCCTACGAGCAGTACTTC.

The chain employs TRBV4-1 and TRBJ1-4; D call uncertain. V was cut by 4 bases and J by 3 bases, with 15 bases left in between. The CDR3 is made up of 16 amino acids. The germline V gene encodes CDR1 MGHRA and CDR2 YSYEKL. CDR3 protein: CASSPELRAPNEKLFF. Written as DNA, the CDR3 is TGCGCCAGCAGCCCAGAGCTGCGGGCCCCTAATGAAAAACTGTTTTTT.

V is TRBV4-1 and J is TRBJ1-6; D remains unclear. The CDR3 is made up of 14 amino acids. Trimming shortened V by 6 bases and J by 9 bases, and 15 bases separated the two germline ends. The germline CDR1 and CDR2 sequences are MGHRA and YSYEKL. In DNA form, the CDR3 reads TGCGCCAGCAGTTTACGGGTGGAGGGTTCACCCCTCCACTTT. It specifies CASSLRVEGSPLHF.

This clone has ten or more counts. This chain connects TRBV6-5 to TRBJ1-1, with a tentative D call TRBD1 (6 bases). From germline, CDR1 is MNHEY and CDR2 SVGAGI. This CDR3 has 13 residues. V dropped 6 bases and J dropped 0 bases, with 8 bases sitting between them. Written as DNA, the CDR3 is TGTGCCAGCAGCCGGACAGTGAACACTGAAGCTTTCTTT. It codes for CASSRTVNTEAFF.

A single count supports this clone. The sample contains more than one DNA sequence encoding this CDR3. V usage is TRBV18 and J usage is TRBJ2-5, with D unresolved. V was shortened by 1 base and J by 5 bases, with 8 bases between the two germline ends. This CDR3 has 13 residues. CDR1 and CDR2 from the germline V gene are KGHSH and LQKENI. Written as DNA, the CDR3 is TGTGCCAGCTCACCACAGACTGGGGAGACCCAGTACTTC. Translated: CASSPQTGETQYF.

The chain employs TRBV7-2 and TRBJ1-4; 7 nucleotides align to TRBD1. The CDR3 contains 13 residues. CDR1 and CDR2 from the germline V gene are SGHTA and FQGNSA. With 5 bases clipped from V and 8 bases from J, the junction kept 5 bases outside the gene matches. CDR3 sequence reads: CASSLGGQEKLFF. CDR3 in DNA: TGTGCCAGCAGCCTCGGGGGACAGGAAAAACTGTTTTTT.

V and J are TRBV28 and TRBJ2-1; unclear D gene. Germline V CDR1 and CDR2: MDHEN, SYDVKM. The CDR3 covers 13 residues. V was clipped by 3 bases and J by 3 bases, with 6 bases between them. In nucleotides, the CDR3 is TGTGCCAGCAGTTTTTCGGGCTACAATGAGCAGTTCTTC. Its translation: CASSFSGYNEQFF.

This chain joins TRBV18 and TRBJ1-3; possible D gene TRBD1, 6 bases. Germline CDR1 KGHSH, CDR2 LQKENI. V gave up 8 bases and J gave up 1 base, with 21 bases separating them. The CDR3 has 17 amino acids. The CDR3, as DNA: TGTGCCAGCCAAAACCCACAGGGATACGTGTCTGGAAACACCATATATTTT. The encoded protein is CASQNPQGYVSGNTIYF.

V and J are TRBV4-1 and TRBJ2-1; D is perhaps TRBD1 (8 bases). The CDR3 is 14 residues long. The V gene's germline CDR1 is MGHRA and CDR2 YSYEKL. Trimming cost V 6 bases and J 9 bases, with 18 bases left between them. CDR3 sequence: CASSSDREGGEQFF. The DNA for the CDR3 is TGCGCCAGCAGTTCGGACAGGGAGGGGGGTGAGCAGTTCTTC.

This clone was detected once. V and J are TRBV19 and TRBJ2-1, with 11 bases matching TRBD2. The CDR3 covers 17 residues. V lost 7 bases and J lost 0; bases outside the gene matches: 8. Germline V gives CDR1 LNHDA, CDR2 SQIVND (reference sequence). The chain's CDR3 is CASTRTSGSSSYNEQFF. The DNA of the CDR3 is TGTGCCAGTACCCGGACTAGCGGGTCGAGCTCCTACAATGAGCAGTTCTTC.

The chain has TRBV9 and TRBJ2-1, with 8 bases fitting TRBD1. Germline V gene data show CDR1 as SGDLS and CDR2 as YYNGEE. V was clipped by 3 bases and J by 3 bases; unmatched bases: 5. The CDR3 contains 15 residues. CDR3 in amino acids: CASSATGQDYNEQFF. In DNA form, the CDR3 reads TGTGCCAGCAGCGCGACGGGACAGGACTACAATGAGCAGTTCTTC.

CDR3 nucleotides: TGTGCCAGCAGTTTCACAGGGGGTAGCATTGAAAAACTGTTTTTT. This codes for CASSFTGGSIEKLFF. This rearrangement joins TRBV6-6 to TRBJ1-4, with 8 bases fitting TRBD1. V shed 4 bases, J shed 7 bases, and the junction held 8 bases outside the gene matches. Germline V gives CDR1 MNHNY, CDR2 SVGAGI (reference sequence). The CDR3 sequence is 15 residues long.